One sample yielded the 31 T cell receptor beta chains listed below, sequenced in a study of shared clonotypes between healthy human individuals. Measured with immunoSEQ multiplex PCR; TCRdb has only the in-frame clones, and not every one. The sample records fewer than 400,000 clones, roughly 70% being singletons. The material sequenced was memory CD4+ T cells sorted from blood. Noted subset: CD45RA-negative fraction. The source of these receptors is a man aged 30 to 45 in good health.

The chain is built from TRBV29-1 and TRBJ1-1, with 9 positions matching TRBD1. Germline V CDR1 and CDR2: SQVTM, ANQGSEA. CDR3 length: 14 residues. Trimming cost V 4 bases and J 4 bases; bases outside gene matches: 7. The chain's CDR3 is CSVALVTGGTEAFF. The DNA for the CDR3 is TGCAGCGTTGCTTTGGTGACAGGGGGCACTGAAGCTTTCTTT.

The V call is TRBV28, the J call TRBJ2-7, with TRBD1 matching over 7 bases. The junction had 14 bases not matched to a gene; V was cut back by 7 bases and J by 5 bases. The CDR3 is made up of 15 amino acids. Germline CDR1 and CDR2: MDHEN and SYDVKM. CDR3 coding DNA: TGTGCCAGCATCCCCCAGGGGACAGTAGCCCACGAGCAGTACTTC. Amino acids: CASIPQGTVAHEQYF.

There are a few counts of this clone. V and J are TRBV9 and TRBJ1-1; a possible D gene is TRBD1 (5 bases). In germline, CDR1 is SGDLS, CDR2 YYNGEE. Trimming stripped 3 bases from V and 0 bases from J, with 15 bases between. CDR3 length: 16 amino acids. The CDR3 here is CASSAHDSTMNTEAFF. CDR3 DNA sequence: TGTGCCAGCAGCGCCCATGACAGTACGATGAACACTGAAGCTTTCTTT.

The chain has TRBV12-2 and TRBJ1-5. TRBV12-2 is a pseudogene. CDR3 length equals 17 residues. The CDR3 region has the DNA TGTGCAAGTCGCTTAGCGCGGGGGCGCTATAGCAATCAGCCCCAGCATTTT. Its protein is CASRLARGRYSNQPQHF.

This clone was observed many times. The genes are TRBV5-1 and TRBJ2-3, with 7 bases aligning to TRBD2. After removal of 3 bases from V and 0 bases from J, the junction contained 22 bases not matched to a gene. There are 21 residues in the CDR3. From germline, CDR1 is SGHRS and CDR2 YFSETQ. CDR3 in amino acids: CASSWMLGGSGYPTSTDTQYF. The DNA of the CDR3 is TGCGCCAGCAGCTGGATGCTAGGCGGTAGCGGGTACCCCACTAGCACAGATACGCAGTATTTT.

This clone was detected only a few times. In the same sample, other DNA sequences code for this CDR3. V and J are TRBV6-1 and TRBJ2-7; 9 bases align to TRBD2. V lost 2 bases to trimming and J lost 3 bases; unmatched junction nucleotides: 2. The CDR3 is 14 residues long. Germline CDR1 MNHNS, CDR2 SASEGT. CDR3 sequence reads: CASSENSGGYEQYF. The CDR3 DNA is TGTGCCAGCAGTGAAAATAGCGGGGGCTACGAGCAGTACTTC.

Remarks on this clone: A read error is likely here: a far larger clone is one base away. This sample includes further DNA sequences coding for the same CDR3. This chain uses TRBV14 with TRBJ2-7; D ambiguous. This CDR3 is built from 17 residues. Trimming removed 0 bases from V and 4 bases from J, with 19 bases in between. CDR1 SGHDN and CDR2 FVKESK come from the germline V gene. CDR3 DNA: TGTGCCAGCAGCCAAGATACTACCCTAGATTACTCTTACGAGCAGTACTTC. Its translation: CASSQDTTLDYSYEQYF.

The J gene is TRBJ2-7, the V gene TRBV30; the D gene is possibly TRBD2 (5 bases). This CDR3 has 17 residues. V was clipped by 2 bases and J by 3 bases, with 23 bases between them. The germline V gene encodes CDR1 GTSNPN and CDR2 SVGIG (reference sequence). The CDR3 sequence is CAWSPTRWADDLYEQYF. The CDR3 nucleotides are TGTGCCTGGAGTCCCACTAGGTGGGCAGACGACCTCTACGAGCAGTACTTC.

As for this clone: At one of its ends the junction is not consistent with the germline gene, which may arise from a read error. The genes are TRBV7-7 and TRBJ2-1, with 9 bases aligning to TRBD1. In germline, CDR1 is SSHAT, CDR2 FNYEAQ (reference sequence). This CDR3 region has 13 residues. This chain's CDR3 is CASSRDREDEQFF. DNA for the CDR3: TGTGCTAGCAGCCGGGACAGGGAGGATGAGCAGTTCTTC.

The J gene is TRBJ2-5, the V gene TRBV2; D unclear. CDR3 length: 16 residues. The V gene lost 3 bases and the J gene lost 5 bases, with 19 bases spanning the gap. CDR1 SNHLY and CDR2 FYNNEI come from the germline V gene. The CDR3 protein is CASSDAPTPGRETQYF. In nucleotides, the CDR3 is TGTGCCAGCAGTGACGCTCCCACCCCCGGGCGCGAGACCCAGTACTTC.

This chain joins TRBV7-9 and TRBJ2-1; D unresolved. Germline CDR1 reads SEHNR; CDR2 reads FQNEAQ (reference sequence). Deletions cut 10 bases from V and 4 bases from J, with 11 bases between. This CDR3 contains 12 residues. The CDR3 bases are TGTGCCAACTCTGAGGTTTACAATGAGCAGTTCTTC. Its translation: CANSEVYNEQFF.

J is TRBJ2-1 and V is TRBV28; 8 nucleotides agree with TRBD1. V was pared by 4 bases and J by 1 base, with 21 bases of the junction left unmatched. The CDR3 consists of 21 residues. Germline V lookup: CDR1 MDHEN, CDR2 SYDVKM. CDR3 nucleotide sequence: TGTGCCAGCAGTTCTCCTTCTGGGACAGGCACTCGGGACCCGTCCTACAATGAGCAGTTCTTC. This translates into CASSSPSGTGTRDPSYNEQFF. The full variable domain, in which reference TRBV28 and TRBJ2-1 provide the parts outside the CDR3, is DVKVTQSSRYLVKRTGEKVFLECVQDMDHENMFWYRQDPGLGLRLIYFSYDVKMKEKGDIPEGYSVSREKKERFSLILESASTNQTSMYLCASSSPSGTGTRDPSYNEQFFGPGTRLTVL.

This clone has just a few counts. The rearrangement links TRBV9 to TRBJ2-1; 10 bases are shared with TRBD2. There are 14 residues in the CDR3. Unmatched junction bases numbered 5, after V lost 3 bases and J lost 8 bases. Germline-derived CDR1 and CDR2 are SGDLS and YYNGEE. The CDR3 region is CASSDPSGSDEQFF. CDR3 in DNA: TGTGCCAGCAGCGACCCTAGCGGGAGCGATGAGCAGTTCTTC.

The genes are TRBV11-2 and TRBJ2-1; 8 bases are a match to TRBD1. This CDR3 is 17 amino acids long. Germline-derived CDR1 and CDR2 are SGHAT and FQNNGV. V lost 3 bases and J lost 5; bases outside the gene matches: 12. The CDR3 reads CASSFPGRQGRDNEQFF. CDR3 bases: TGTGCCAGCAGCTTCCCTGGTAGACAGGGGCGGGACAATGAGCAGTTCTTC.

The rearrangement uses TRBV5-4 and TRBJ2-5, with TRBD1 identical over 7 bases. The germline gives CDR1 SGHNT, CDR2 YYREEE (reference sequence). CDR3 length: 13 amino acids. The ends lost 4 bases at V and 3 bases at J; junction bases unmatched: 3. CDR3 in DNA: TGTGCCAGCAGCAGGGACAGTAAAGAGACCCAGTACTTC. Amino acids: CASSRDSKETQYF.

Of note for this clone: Being one base from a much bigger clone, this may be a read error. V and J are TRBV6-4 and TRBJ2-2; the D gene is possibly TRBD1 (5 bases). The CDR3 contains 13 residues. V was cut by 2 bases and J by 4 bases, with 5 bases left in between. Germline CDR1 and CDR2: MRHNA and SNTAGT. The CDR3 loop is CASSDRGTGELFF. Here the CDR3 DNA reads TGTGCCAGCAGTGACAGGGGCACCGGGGAGCTGTTTTTT.

This clone appeared many times. This chain joins TRBV5-1 and TRBJ2-7, with 9 bases matching TRBD2. Germline values: CDR1 SGHRS, CDR2 YFSETQ. V dropped 4 bases and J dropped 6; count of bases not matched to a gene: 11. This CDR3 has 15 residues. Here the CDR3 reads CASSVEPGLAREQYF. The CDR3 DNA reads TGCGCCAGCAGCGTGGAACCGGGACTAGCCCGCGAGCAGTACTTC.

This clone has a handful of counts. The chain combines TRBV19 with TRBJ2-4; D is unresolved. Germline CDR1 and CDR2: LNHDA and SQIVND (reference sequence). This CDR3 comprises 14 residues. Trimming pared 3 bases from V and 6 bases from J, leaving 12 bases between. The CDR3 sequence: CASSIGTGPNIQYF. The CDR3 bases are TGTGCCAGTAGTATCGGAACTGGACCAAACATTCAGTACTTC.

This clone was observed a few times. The J gene is TRBJ2-3, the V gene TRBV19; D is tentatively TRBD1 or TRBD2 (5 bases each). The V end lost 6 bases, the J end lost 5 bases, and 9 bases lay between the germline ends. This CDR3 region has 12 residues. Germline V gene sequence: CDR1 LNHDA, CDR2 SQIVND (reference sequence). This chain's CDR3 is CASSGTEDTQYF. CDR3 nucleotide sequence: TGTGCCAGTAGCGGGACGGAAGATACGCAGTATTTT.

The J gene is TRBJ1-5, the V gene TRBV10-1; no definite D call. Per germline, CDR1 WNHNN and CDR2 SYGVQD (reference sequence). Between the trimmed V and J ends, which lost 2 bases and 7 bases, there was a span of 9 bases. The CDR3 loop spans 13 amino acids. In DNA form, the CDR3 reads TGCGCCAGCAGTGAGGGGGTGGGCCAGCCCCAGCATTTT. It is translated as CASSEGVGQPQHF.

The V gene is TRBV28, the J gene TRBJ1-2; D uncertain. V dropped 7 bases and J dropped 6 bases, with 12 bases sitting between them. Germline CDR1 reads MDHEN; CDR2 reads SYDVKM. The CDR3 contains 12 residues. The CDR3 nucleotides read TGTGCCAGCATGAGGGAAATGGATGGCTACACCTTC. Protein: CASMREMDGYTF.

V usage is TRBV14 and J usage is TRBJ2-5; 9 bases agree with TRBD1. Per the germline V gene, CDR1 is SGHDN and CDR2 is FVKESK. V shed 1 base and J 3 bases; nucleotides not matched to a gene: 6. The CDR3 sequence is 16 residues long. DNA of the CDR3: TGTGCCAGCAGCCAAGGGACCGGGACAGGGAAAGAGACCCAGTACTTC. Its translation is CASSQGTGTGKETQYF.

The chain recombines TRBV4-1 with TRBJ2-4; possible D gene TRBD2, 6 bases. From germline, CDR1 is MGHRA and CDR2 YSYEKL. Trimming pared 0 bases from V and 7 bases from J, leaving 25 bases between. There are 19 residues in the CDR3. The DNA for the CDR3 is TGCGCCAGCAGCCAAGAAGATCAAACCACTAGCTGGCCCGGGAACATTCAGTACTTC. The encoded protein is CASSQEDQTTSWPGNIQYF.

This clone was found once. This chain joins TRBV5-1 and TRBJ2-1, with 12 bases fitting TRBD2. The germline CDR1 and CDR2 sequences are SGHRS and YFSETQ. J gave up 7 bases and V 1 base, and 9 bases lay outside the gene matches. There are 17 residues in the CDR3. The CDR3 here is CASSLNVLAGGRNEQFF. CDR3 DNA: TGCGCCAGCAGCTTGAACGTTCTAGCGGGAGGGCGGAATGAGCAGTTCTTC.

This rearrangement joins TRBV30 to TRBJ2-5, with no clear D. Between the trimmed V and J ends, which lost 3 bases and 5 bases, there was a span of 10 bases. CDR1 is GTSNPN, CDR2 SVGIG, per germline (reference sequence). The CDR3 covers 12 residues. The CDR3 coding sequence is TGTGCCTGGAGGCAAATGGGGGAGACCCAGTACTTC. As protein: CAWRQMGETQYF.

This chain uses TRBV16 with TRBJ1-5; D ambiguous. The V end was cut by 3 bases, the J end by 2 bases, with 14 bases between. Per germline, CDR1 KGHSY and CDR2 FQNENV. The CDR3 loop spans 16 amino acids. The CDR3: CASSHPAGRRNQPQHF. For the CDR3, the DNA is TGTGCCAGCAGCCACCCAGCGGGTCGTCGCAATCAGCCCCAGCATTTT.

J is TRBJ1-3 and V is TRBV19; 8 bases match TRBD1. This CDR3 has 15 residues. Germline V gene data show CDR1 as LNHDA and CDR2 as SQIVND (reference sequence). The V gene end was trimmed by 7 bases and the J gene end by 4 bases; junction bases not matched to a gene: 9. CDR3 protein: CASTPDRVIGNTIYF. The CDR3 DNA sequence: TGTGCCAGTACCCCGGACAGGGTAATCGGAAACACCATATATTTT. The variable domain in full, with the rest retrieved from reference TRBV19 and TRBJ1-3, is DGGITQSPKYLFRKEGQNVTLSCEQNLNHDAMYWYRQDPGQGLRLIYYSQIVNDFQKGDIAEGYSVSREKKESFPLTVTSAQKNPTAFYLCASTPDRVIGNTIYFGEGSWLTVV.

V usage is TRBV7-6 and J usage is TRBJ2-7; D not resolved. CDR1 SGHVS and CDR2 FNYEAQ come from the germline V gene. V gave up 2 bases and J gave up 2 bases, with 7 bases separating them. The CDR3 extends over 13 amino acids. CDR3 in amino acids: CASSLRQTYEQYF. CDR3 DNA: TGTGCCAGCAGCTTACGGCAGACCTACGAGCAGTACTTC. The full variable domain, in which reference TRBV7-6 and TRBJ2-7 provide the parts outside the CDR3, is GAGVSQSPRYKVTKRGQDVALRCDPISGHVSLYWYRQALGQGPEFLTYFNYEAQQDKSGLPNDRFSAERPEGSISTLTIQRTEQRDSAMYRCASSLRQTYEQYFGPGTRLTVT.

This clone appeared a few times. V usage is TRBV5-4 and J usage is TRBJ1-3; D not certain. This CDR3 comprises 16 residues. V was pared by 0 bases and J by 0 bases, with 10 bases between. Germline V CDR1 and CDR2: SGHNT, YYREEE (reference sequence). Here the CDR3 DNA reads TGTGCCAGCAGCTTGGATCCACCGAGCTCTGGAAACACCATATATTTT. It codes for CASSLDPPSSGNTIYF.

This sequence joins TRBV2 and TRBJ1-4; 9 bases line up with TRBD1. From germline, CDR1 is SNHLY and CDR2 FYNNEI. There are 14 residues in the CDR3. With 3 bases clipped from V and 7 bases from J, the junction kept 3 bases outside the gene matches. CDR3 loop: CASSDGTGIEKLFF. Written as DNA, the CDR3 is TGTGCCAGCAGTGACGGGACAGGGATTGAAAAACTGTTTTTT.

The chain employs TRBV27 and TRBJ2-1; D possibly corresponds to TRBD2 (5 bases). Germline lookup yields CDR1 MNHEY and CDR2 SMNVEV (reference sequence). V was cut by 1 base and J by 9 bases, with 10 bases left in between. This CDR3 has 13 amino acids. In nucleotides, the CDR3 is TGTGCCAGCAGTTTATGGAGGAGCGGTGAGCAGTTCTTC. Residues: CASSLWRSGEQFF.